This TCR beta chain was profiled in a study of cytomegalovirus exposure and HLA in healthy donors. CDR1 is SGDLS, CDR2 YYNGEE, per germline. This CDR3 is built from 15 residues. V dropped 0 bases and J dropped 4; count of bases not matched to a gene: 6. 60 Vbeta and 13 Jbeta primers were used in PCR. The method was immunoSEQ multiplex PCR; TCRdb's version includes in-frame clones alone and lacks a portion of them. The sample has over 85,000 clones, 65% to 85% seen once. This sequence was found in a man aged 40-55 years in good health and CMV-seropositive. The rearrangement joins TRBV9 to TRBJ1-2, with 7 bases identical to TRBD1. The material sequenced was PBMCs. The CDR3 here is CASSVGQGGAYGYTF. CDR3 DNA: TGTGCCAGCAGCGTAGGACAGGGCGGTGCCTATGGCTACACCTTC.